This T cell receptor beta chain was sequenced for a study of blood T cell repertoires in COVID-19. The V gene lost 3 bases and the J gene lost 4 bases, with 8 bases spanning the gap. From germline, CDR1 is SGHNT and CDR2 YYREEE (reference sequence). The CDR3 has 13 amino acids. TCRdb keeps only in-frame clones here, not all; method: immunoSEQ multiplex PCR. The sample lists approximately 200,000 clones, about 95% occurring once. V gene TRBV5-4 combines with J gene TRBJ1-3; weak D call: TRBD1 (6 bases). Specimen: peripheral blood. The TCR comes from a man aged 25-45 years with COVID-19, enrolled during active disease. The CDR3: CASSSGEGNTIYF. In DNA, the CDR3 is TGTGCCAGCAGCTCAGGGGAGGGAAACACCATATATTTT.